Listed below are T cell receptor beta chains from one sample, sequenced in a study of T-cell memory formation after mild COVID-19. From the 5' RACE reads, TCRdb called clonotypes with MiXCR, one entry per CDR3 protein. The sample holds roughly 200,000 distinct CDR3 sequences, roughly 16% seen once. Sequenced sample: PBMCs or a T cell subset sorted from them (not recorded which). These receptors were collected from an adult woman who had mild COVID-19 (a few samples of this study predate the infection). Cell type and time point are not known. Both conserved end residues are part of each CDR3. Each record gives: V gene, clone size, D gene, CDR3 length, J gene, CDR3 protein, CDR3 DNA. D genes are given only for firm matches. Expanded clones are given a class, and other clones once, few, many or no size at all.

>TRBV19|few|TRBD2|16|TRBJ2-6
CAIGEGSYSGANVLTF
TGTGCGATAGGGGAGGGGAGCTACTCTGGGGCCAACGTCCTGACTTTC
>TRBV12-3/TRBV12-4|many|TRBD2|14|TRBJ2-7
CASSPGTSGYEQYF
TGTGCCAGCAGCCCCGGGACTAGCGGTTACGAGCAGTACTTC
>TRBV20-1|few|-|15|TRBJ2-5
CSARDSDRNTETQYF
TGCAGTGCTAGAGATTCTGACCGGAACACGGAGACCCAGTACTTC
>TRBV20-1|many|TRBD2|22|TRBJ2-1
CSARYTSGRVSGGTATYNEQFF
TGCAGTGCTAGATATACGTCAGGGAGGGTGAGCGGGGGGACCGCCACGTACAATGAGCAGTTCTTC
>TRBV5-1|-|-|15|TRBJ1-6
CASSLEPPYNSPLHF
TGCGCCAGCAGCTTGGAACCACCTTATAATTCACCCCTCCACTTT
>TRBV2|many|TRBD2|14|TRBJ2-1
CATEPGLAGYEQFF
TGTGCCACCGAGCCGGGACTAGCGGGGTATGAGCAGTTCTTC
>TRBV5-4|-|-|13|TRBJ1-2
CASSLDSGYGYTF
TGTGCCAGCAGCTTGGACTCCGGTTATGGCTACACCTTC
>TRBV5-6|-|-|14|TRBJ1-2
CASSLVTANYGYTF
TGTGCCAGCAGCTTGGTGACAGCTAACTATGGCTACACCTTC
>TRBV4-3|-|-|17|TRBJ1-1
CARGASDSRPMNTEAFF
TGCGCCAGAGGGGCCTCGGATTCTAGGCCCATGAACACTGAAGCTTTCTTT
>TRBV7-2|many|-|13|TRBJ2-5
CASSLGAVETQYF
TGTGCCAGCAGCTTAGGGGCCGTAGAGACCCAGTACTTC
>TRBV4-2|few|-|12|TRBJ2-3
CASSQDGDTQYF
TGTGCCAGCAGCCAAGATGGGGATACGCAGTATTTT
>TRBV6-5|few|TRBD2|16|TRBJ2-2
CASRRTSGGASGELFF
TGTGCCAGCAGGCGGACTAGCGGGGGGGCCTCCGGGGAGCTGTTTTTT
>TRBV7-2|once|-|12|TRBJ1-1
CASSRLGVEAFF
TGTGCCAGCAGCCGCCTCGGGGTTGAAGCTTTCTTT
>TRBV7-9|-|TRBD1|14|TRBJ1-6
CATRRGQGDPPLHF
TGTGCCACCCGTCGGGGACAGGGGGATCCACCCCTCCACTTT
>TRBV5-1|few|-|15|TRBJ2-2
CASSNSGPWAGELFF
TGCGCCAGCAGTAATTCGGGACCCTGGGCCGGGGAGCTGTTTTTT
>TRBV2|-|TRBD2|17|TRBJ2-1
CASGMGTSGIGGTPQFF
TGTGCCAGCGGAATGGGGACTAGCGGGATCGGGGGGACTCCGCAGTTCTTC
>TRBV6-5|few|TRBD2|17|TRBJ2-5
CASSSDLLAGVKETQYF
TGTGCCAGCAGTTCGGACCTACTAGCGGGAGTAAAAGAGACCCAGTACTTC
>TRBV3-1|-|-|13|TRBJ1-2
CASSQVGGPGYTF
TGTGCCAGCAGCCAAGTTGGGGGGCCTGGCTACACCTTC
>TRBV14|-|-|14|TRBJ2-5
CASSQDLGRETQYF
TGTGCCAGCAGCCAAGATCTGGGGAGAGAGACCCAGTACTTC
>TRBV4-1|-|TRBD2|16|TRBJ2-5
CASSPPGTRYQETQYF
TGCGCCAGCAGCCCTCCCGGGACTAGGTACCAAGAGACCCAGTACTTC
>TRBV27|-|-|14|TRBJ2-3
CASRVRASTDTQYF
TGTGCCAGCAGGGTTCGTGCTAGCACAGATACGCAGTATTTT
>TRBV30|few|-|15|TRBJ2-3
CAWTGPLAASGTQYF
TGTGCCTGGACCGGGCCGCTCGCTGCTTCGGGTACGCAGTATTTT